This T cell receptor (beta chain) comes out of a study of blood T cell repertoires in COVID-19. Per the study methods: It was from reference gene primer amplification that nucleated cell counts were estimated. Method: immunoSEQ multiplex PCR; TCRdb's copy keeps in-frame clones and lacks some. Clone size and V and J calls were adopted from that table, with D and trimming inferred from the DNA. The sample holds some 190,000 clones, approximately 86% seen once. The CDR3 loop spans 15 amino acids. The germline V and J ends were trimmed by 0 bases and 5 bases, with 14 bases remaining between them. Looked up from germline, CDR1 is SGDLS and CDR2 is YYNGEE. This clone was found a few times.

The chain carries TRBV9 and TRBJ1-2; D unresolved. The sequencing input was peripheral blood. The source of this sequence is a woman aged 80 or older with active or convalescent COVID-19. The CDR3: CASSVGLEVRYGYTF. For the CDR3, the DNA is TGTGCCAGCAGCGTAGGGCTAGAAGTTAGATATGGCTACACCTTC.